Sequencing of this T cell receptor (beta chain) was carried out in a study (dated by TCRdb to about 2016). Library method: RT-PCR. Sequencing relied on an Illumina MiSeq. TCRdb redid the processing of the public reads, applying fastp at Q25 and MiXCR, and retained in-frame beta chains. Each CDR3 protein appears once, grouped with its most common genes and DNA. This sample lists more than 550,000 distinct CDR3 sequences; more than 13% were detected once. The biggest ten clones account for roughly 3.9% of the sample. This clonotype was seen repeatedly, ten times or more. Its antigen is not yet known. It has no much larger one-base neighbor in the sample; base qualities were not kept. The CDR1 and CDR2 encoded by the germline V gene are SGHRS and YFSETQ. The CDR3 sequence holds 17 residues, the cysteine and phenylalanine included. Of the read, only the CDR3 DNA is kept; its 51 bases are in frame from base 1. V lost 1 base and J lost 5 bases, and the count of bases not matched to a germline gene is 15.

The TCR sequence derives from a female donor in good health, serving as a healthy control. This sequence uses TRBV5-1 and TRBJ2-7; 7 bases in between match TRBD2. Material for sequencing was memory CD4+ T cells from blood. The encoded CDR3 is CASSLFEAGIPGHEQYF. In nucleotide form, the sequence is TGCGCCAGCAGCTTGTTCGAAGCGGGAATCCCTGGGCACGAGCAGTACTTC.